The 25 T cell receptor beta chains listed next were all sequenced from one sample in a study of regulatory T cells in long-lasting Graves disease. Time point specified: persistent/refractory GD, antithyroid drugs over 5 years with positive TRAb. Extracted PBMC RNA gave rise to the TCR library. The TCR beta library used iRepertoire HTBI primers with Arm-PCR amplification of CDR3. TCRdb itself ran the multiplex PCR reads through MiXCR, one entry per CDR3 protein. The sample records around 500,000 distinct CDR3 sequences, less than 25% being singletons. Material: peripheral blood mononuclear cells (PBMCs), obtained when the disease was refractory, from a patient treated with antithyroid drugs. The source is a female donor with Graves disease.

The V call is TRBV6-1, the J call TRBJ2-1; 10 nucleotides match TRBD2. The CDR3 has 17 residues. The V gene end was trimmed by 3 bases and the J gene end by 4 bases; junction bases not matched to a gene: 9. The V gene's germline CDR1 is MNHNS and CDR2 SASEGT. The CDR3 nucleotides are TGTGCCAGCAGTGACGAATTAGCGGGAGGTTATTACAATGAGCAGTTCTTC. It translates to CASSDELAGGYYNEQFF.

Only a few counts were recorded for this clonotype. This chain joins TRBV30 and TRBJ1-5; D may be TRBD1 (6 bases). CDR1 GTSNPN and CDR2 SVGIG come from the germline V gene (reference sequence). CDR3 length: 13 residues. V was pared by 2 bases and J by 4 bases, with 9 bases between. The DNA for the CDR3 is TGTGCCTGGAGTACACAGGGAAATCAGCCCCAGCATTTT. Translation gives CAWSTQGNQPQHF. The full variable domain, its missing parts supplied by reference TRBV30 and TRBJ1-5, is SQTIHQWPATLVQPVGSPLSLECTVEGTSNPNLYWYRQAAGRGLQLLFYSVGIGQISSEVPQNLSASRPQDRQFILSSKKLLLSDSGFYLCAWSTQGNQPQHFGDGTRLSIL.

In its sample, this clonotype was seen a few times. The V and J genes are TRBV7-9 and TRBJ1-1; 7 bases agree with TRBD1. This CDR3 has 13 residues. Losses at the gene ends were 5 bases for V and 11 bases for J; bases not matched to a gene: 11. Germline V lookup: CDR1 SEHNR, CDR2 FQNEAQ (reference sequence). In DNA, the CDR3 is TGTGCCAGCAGCGAAGGAGGGGGCGCTGGCGCTTTCTTT. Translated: CASSEGGGAGAFF.

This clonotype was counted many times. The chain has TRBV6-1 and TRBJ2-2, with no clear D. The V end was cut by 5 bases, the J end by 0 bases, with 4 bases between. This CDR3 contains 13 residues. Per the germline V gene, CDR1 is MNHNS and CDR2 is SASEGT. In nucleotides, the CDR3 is TGTGCCAGCAGTACTCCGAACACCGGGGAGCTGTTTTTT. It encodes CASSTPNTGELFF.

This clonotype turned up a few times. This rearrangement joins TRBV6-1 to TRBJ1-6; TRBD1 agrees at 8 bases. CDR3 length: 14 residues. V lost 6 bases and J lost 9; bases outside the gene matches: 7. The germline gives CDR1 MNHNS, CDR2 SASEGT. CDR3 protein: CASSQTGDTSPLHF. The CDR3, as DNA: TGTGCCAGCAGCCAGACAGGGGACACTTCACCCCTCCACTTT.

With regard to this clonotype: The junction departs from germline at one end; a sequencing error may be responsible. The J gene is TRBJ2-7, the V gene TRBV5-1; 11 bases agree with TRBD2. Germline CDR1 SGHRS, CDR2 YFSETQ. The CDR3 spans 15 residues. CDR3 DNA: TGCGCCAGCAGCCCTACTAGCGGGGGTTCCTGCGAGCAGTACTTC. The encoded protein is CASSPTSGGSCEQYF.

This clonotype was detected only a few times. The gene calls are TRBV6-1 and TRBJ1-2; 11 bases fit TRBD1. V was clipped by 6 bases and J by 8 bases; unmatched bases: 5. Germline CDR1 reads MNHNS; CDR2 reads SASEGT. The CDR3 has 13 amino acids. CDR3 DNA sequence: TGTGCCAGCAGGGGGACAGGGGGAGTAGGCTACACCTTC. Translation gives CASRGTGGVGYTF.

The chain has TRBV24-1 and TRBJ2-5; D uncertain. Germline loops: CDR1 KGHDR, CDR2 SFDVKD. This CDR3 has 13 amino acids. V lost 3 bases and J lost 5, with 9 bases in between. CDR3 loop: CATSDKWTETQYF. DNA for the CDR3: TGTGCCACCAGTGATAAATGGACGGAGACCCAGTACTTC.

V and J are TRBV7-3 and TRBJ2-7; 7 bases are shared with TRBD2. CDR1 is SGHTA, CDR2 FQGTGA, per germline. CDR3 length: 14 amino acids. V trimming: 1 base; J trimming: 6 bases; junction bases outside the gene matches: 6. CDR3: CASSLSMAGAEQYF. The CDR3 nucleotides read TGTGCCAGCAGCTTAAGTATGGCGGGAGCCGAGCAGTACTTC.

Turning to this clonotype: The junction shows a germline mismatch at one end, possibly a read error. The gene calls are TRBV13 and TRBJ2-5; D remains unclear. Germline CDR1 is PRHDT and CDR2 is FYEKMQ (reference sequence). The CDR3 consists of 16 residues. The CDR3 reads CASSLGDIGRQGTQYF. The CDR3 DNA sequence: TGTGCCAGCAGCTTAGGTGATATAGGACGGCAAGGGACCCAGTACTTC.

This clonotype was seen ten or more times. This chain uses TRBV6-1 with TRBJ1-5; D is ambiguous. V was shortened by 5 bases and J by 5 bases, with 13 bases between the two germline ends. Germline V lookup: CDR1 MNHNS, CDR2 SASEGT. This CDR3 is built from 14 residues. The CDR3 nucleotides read TGTGCCAGCAGTCCCAGGCAACCCGATCAGCCCCAGCATTTT. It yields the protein CASSPRQPDQPQHF.

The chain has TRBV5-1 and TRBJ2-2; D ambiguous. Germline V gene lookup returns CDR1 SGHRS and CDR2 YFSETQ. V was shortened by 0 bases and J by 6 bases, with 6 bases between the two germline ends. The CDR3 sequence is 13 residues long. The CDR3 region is CASSLVTPGELFF. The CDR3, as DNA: TGCGCCAGCAGCTTGGTAACACCCGGGGAGCTGTTTTTT.

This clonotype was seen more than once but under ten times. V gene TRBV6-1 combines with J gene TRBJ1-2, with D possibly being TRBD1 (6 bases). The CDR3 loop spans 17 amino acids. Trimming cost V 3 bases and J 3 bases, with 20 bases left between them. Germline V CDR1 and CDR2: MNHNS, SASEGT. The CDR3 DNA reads TGTGCCAGCAGTGATGGGACAAGCCCGGGGACTTACTATGGCTACACCTTC. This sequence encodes CASSDGTSPGTYYGYTF.

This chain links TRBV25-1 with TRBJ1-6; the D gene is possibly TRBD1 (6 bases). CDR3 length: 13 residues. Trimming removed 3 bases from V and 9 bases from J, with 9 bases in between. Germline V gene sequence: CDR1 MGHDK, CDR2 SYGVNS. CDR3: CASSEGDISPLHF. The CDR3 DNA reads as TGTGCCAGCAGTGAGGGGGACATTTCACCCCTCCACTTT.

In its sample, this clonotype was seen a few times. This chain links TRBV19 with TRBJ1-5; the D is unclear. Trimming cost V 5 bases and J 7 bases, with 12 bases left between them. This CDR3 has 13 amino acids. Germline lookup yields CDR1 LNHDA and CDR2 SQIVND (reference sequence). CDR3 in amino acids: CASSLLSQQPQHF. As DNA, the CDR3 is TGTGCCAGTAGTCTTTTAAGTCAGCAGCCCCAGCATTTT.

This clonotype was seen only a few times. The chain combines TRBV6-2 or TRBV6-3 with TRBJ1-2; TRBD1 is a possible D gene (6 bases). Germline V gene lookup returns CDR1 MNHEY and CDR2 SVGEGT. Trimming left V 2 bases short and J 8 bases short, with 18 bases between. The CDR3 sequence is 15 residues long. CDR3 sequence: CASSYALAQGRGYTF. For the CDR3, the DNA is TGTGCCAGCAGTTACGCCCTCGCACAGGGACGCGGCTACACCTTC.

The CDR3 DNA sequence: TGCAGTGCTAAGGACAGACCCACCGGGGAGCTGTTTTTT. Translated, it gives CSAKDRPTGELFF. The chain couples TRBV20-1 to TRBJ2-2; a weak D match, TRBD1 (6 bases). The V end lost 4 bases, the J end lost 4 bases, and 10 bases lay between the germline ends. The CDR3 runs to 13 residues. Germline V gene data show CDR1 as DFQATT and CDR2 as SNEGSKA (reference sequence).

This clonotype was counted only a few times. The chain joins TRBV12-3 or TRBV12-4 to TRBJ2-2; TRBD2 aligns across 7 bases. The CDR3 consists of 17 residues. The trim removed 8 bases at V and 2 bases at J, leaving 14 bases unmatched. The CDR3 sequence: CASGGTGPSGNTGELFF. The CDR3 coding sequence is TGTGCCAGCGGTGGCACCGGACCTAGCGGTAACACCGGGGAGCTGTTTTTT.

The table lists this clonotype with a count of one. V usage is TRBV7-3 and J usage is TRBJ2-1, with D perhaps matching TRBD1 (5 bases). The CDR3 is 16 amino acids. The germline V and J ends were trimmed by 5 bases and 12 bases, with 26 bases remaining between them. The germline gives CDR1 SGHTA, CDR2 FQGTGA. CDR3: CASSPERSWSPQGQFF. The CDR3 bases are TGTGCCAGCAGCCCTGAGAGGTCTTGGAGCCCCCAGGGGCAGTTCTTC.

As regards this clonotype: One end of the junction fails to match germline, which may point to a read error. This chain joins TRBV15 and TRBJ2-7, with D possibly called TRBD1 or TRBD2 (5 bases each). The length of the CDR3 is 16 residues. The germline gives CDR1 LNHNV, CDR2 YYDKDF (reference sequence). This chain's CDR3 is CATNRGKLGAAYEQYF. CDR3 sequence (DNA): TGTGCCACCAACAGAGGTAAACTCGGGGCAGCCTACGAGCAGTACTTC.

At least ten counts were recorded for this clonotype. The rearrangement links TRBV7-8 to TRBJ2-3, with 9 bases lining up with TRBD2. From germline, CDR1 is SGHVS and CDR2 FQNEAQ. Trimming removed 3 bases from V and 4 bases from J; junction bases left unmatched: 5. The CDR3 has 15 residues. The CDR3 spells CASSFLAGVADTQYF. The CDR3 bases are TGTGCCAGCAGCTTTTTAGCGGGAGTAGCAGATACGCAGTATTTT.

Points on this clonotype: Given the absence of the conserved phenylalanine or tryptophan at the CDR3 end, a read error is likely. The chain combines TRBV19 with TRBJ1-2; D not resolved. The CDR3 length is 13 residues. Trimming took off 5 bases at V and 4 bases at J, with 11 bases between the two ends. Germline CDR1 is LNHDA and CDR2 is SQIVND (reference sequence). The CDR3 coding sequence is TGTGCCAGTAGTGGGAACAGACCCTATGGCTACACCCTC. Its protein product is CASSGNRPYGYTL.

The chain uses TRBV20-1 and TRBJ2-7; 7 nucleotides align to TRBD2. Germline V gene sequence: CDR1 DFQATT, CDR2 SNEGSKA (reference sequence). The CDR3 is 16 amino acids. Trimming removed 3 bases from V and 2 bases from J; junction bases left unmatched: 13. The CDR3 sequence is CSARGTQFAGAYEQYF. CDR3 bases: TGCAGTGCTAGGGGTACCCAGTTTGCGGGAGCCTACGAGCAGTACTTC.

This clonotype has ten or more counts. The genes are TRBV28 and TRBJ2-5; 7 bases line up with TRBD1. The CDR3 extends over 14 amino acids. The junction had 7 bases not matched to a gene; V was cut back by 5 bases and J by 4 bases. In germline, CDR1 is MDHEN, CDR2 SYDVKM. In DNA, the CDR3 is TGTGCCAGCAGTCCCCCCGACAGGGCAGAGACCCAGTACTTC. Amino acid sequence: CASSPPDRAETQYF.

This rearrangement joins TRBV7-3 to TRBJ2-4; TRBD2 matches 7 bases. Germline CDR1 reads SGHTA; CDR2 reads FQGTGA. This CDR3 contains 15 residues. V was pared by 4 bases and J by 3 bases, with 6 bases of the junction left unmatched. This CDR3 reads CASSSSREGKNIQYF. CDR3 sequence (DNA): TGTGCCAGCAGCTCAAGCAGGGAGGGCAAAAACATTCAGTACTTC.